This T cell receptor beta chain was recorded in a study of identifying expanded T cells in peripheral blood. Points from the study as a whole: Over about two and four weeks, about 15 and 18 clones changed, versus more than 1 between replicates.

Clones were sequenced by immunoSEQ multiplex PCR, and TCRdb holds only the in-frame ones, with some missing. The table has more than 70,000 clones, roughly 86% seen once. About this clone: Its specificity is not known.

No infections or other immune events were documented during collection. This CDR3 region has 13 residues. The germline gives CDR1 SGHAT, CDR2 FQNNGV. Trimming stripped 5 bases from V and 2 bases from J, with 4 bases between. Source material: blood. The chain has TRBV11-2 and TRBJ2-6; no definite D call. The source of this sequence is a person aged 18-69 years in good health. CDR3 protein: CASSGPGANVLTF. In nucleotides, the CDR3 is TGTGCCAGCAGCGGGCCTGGGGCCAACGTCCTGACTTTC. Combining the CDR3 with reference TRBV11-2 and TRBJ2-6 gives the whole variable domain EAGVAQSPRYKIIEKRQSVAFWCNPISGHATLYWYQQILGQGPKLLIQFQNNGVVDDSQLPKDRFSAERLKGVDSTLKIQPAKLEDSAVYLCASSGPGANVLTFGAGSRLTVL.